Described below is a single T cell receptor (beta chain) sequence and its context. The CDR3 has 15 amino acids. V lost 5 bases to trimming and J lost 2 bases, with 14 bases between them. Germline assignment: CDR1 MNHNS and CDR2 SASEGT. The data belong to a study of neoadjuvant anti-PD-1 for oral cavity cancer. Here immunoSEQ multiplex PCR was the method, and the copy in TCRdb shows in-frame clones only, minus some. Of approximately 74,000 clones listed, 70% to 85% are singletons. This sequence originates from a person aged 35-79 years with oral cavity squamous cell carcinoma. Source: PBMCs, taken before nivolumab (anti-PD-1) treatment. This chain links TRBV6-1 with TRBJ2-3; D might be TRBD1 (6 bases). The DNA of the CDR3 is TGTGCCAGCAGTACCCCGGGACAACACACAGATACGCAGTATTTT. As protein: CASSTPGQHTDTQYF.